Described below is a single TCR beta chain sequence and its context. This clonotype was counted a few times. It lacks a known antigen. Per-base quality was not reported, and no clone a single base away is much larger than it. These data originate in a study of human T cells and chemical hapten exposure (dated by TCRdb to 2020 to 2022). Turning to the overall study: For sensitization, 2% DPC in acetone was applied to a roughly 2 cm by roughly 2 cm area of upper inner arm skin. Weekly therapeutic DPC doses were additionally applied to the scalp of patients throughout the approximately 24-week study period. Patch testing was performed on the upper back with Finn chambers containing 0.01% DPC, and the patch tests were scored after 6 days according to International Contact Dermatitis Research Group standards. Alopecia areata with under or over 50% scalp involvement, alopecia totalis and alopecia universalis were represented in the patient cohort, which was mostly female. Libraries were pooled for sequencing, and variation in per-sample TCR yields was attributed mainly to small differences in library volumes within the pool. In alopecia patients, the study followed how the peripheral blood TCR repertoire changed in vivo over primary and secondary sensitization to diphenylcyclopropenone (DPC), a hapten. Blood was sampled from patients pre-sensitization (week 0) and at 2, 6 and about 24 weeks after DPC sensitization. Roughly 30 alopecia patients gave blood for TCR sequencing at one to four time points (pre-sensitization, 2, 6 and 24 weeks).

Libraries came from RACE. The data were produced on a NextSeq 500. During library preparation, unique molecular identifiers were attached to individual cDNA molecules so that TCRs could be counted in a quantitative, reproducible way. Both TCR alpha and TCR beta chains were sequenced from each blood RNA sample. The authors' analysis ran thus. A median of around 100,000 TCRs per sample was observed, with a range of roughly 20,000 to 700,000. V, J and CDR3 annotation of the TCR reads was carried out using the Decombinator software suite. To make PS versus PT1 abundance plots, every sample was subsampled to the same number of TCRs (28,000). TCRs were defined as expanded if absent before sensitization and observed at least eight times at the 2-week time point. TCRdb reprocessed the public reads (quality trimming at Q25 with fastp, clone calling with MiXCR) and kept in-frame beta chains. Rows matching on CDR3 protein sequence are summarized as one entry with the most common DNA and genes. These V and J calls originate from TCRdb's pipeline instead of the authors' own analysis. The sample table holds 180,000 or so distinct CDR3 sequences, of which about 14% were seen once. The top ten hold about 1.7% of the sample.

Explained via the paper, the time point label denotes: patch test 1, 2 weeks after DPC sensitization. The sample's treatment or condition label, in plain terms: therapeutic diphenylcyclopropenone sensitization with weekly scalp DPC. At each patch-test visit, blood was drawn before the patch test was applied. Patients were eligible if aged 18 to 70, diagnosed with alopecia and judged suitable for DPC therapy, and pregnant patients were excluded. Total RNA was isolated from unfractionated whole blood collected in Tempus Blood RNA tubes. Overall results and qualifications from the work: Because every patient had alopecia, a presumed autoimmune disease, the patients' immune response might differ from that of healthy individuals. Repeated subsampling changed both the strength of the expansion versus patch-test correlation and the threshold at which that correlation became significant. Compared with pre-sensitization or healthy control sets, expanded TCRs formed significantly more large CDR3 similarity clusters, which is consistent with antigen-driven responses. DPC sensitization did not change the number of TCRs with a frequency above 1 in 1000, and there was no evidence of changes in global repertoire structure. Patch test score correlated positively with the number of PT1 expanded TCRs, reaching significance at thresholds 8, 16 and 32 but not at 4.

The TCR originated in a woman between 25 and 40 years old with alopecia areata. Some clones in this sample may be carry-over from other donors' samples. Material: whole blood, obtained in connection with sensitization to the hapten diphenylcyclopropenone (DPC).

CDR3 reads: CAISEPNRGNTEAFF. The nucleotide sequence is TGTGCCATCAGTGAGCCGAACAGGGGGAACACTGAAGCTTTCTTT. The V and J segments used are TRBV10-3 and TRBJ1-1, with TRBD1 matching 7 junction bases. As encoded in the germline V gene, CDR1 is ENHRY while CDR2 is SYGVKD. Trimming takes 2 bases off V and 1 base off J; junction bases not matched to a gene: 4. Inclusive of the bounding cysteine and phenylalanine, the CDR3 is 15 residues long. The entry retains the CDR3 DNA only, 45 bases that are in frame from base 1.